These 17 T cell receptor beta chains share one sample of origin, sequenced in a study of blood T cell repertoires in COVID-19. Sequencing used immunoSEQ multiplex PCR; TCRdb keeps in-frame clones, though not all of them. Of around 99,000 clones in the sample, 84% were seen once. Material for sequencing was peripheral blood. Receptors were obtained from a woman aged 45-65 years with acute or convalescent COVID-19.

This chain joins TRBV2 and TRBJ1-6; D gene unclear. The length of the CDR3 is 14 residues. Germline V gene sequence: CDR1 SNHLY, CDR2 FYNNEI. V was cut by 6 bases and J by 9 bases, with 15 bases left in between. The CDR3 nucleotides read TGTGCCAGCAGGGCCGGCCTTACGGGTTCACCCCTCCACTTT. This translates into CASRAGLTGSPLHF.

The chain employs TRBV5-4 and TRBJ1-1; D is unresolved. Looked up from germline, CDR1 is SGHNT and CDR2 is YYREEE (reference sequence). This CDR3 is built from 14 residues. Trimming pared 4 bases from V and 2 bases from J, leaving 12 bases between. CDR3 DNA sequence: TGTGCCAGCAGCGCGACACAAAGAAACACTGAAGCTTTCTTT. This sequence encodes CASSATQRNTEAFF.

The J gene is TRBJ1-3, the V gene TRBV19; 7 nucleotides agree with TRBD1. With V trimmed by 6 bases and J by 0 bases, 11 bases remained unmatched. The CDR3 is made up of 17 amino acids. The germline V gene encodes CDR1 LNHDA and CDR2 SQIVND (reference sequence). The CDR3 spells CASSTRGQTFSGNTIYF. CDR3 DNA: TGTGCCAGTAGCACCCGGGGACAGACCTTCTCTGGAAACACCATATATTTT.

The table lists this clone with a few counts. V gene TRBV10-1 combines with J gene TRBJ2-3, with D tentatively TRBD2 (6 bases). CDR3 length: 15 amino acids. The V end lost 7 bases, the J end lost 2 bases, and 16 bases lay between the germline ends. Germline assignment: CDR1 WNHNN and CDR2 SYGVQD (reference sequence). DNA of the CDR3: TGCGCCAGCACTCTTGGGGGGAATTTCACAGATACGCAGTATTTT. This translates into CASTLGGNFTDTQYF.

The chain links TRBV5-1 to TRBJ2-2, with 9 bases that match TRBD2. J lost 6 bases, V lost 7 bases, and 13 bases had no gene match. The germline V gene encodes CDR1 SGHRS and CDR2 YFSETQ. The CDR3 contains 16 residues. For the CDR3, the DNA is TGCGCCAGCGAGAGTAGCGGGGGTGGACGCGCCGGGGAGCTGTTTTTT. It translates to CASESSGGGRAGELFF.

V and J are TRBV30 and TRBJ2-7, with D maybe TRBD1 (6 bases). V shed 0 bases and J shed 4 bases, with 22 bases lying between them. Germline CDR1 GTSNPN, CDR2 SVGIG (reference sequence). CDR3 length: 17 amino acids. This CDR3 is CAWSVLTTPGHLYEQYF. CDR3 nucleotide sequence: TGTGCCTGGAGTGTATTGACTACTCCGGGACACCTATACGAGCAGTACTTC.

This CDR3 is CSVTEEVRAYNEQFF. In nucleotides, the CDR3 is TGCAGCGTGACCGAGGAGGTTAGGGCCTACAATGAGCAGTTCTTC. The rearrangement uses TRBV29-1 and TRBJ2-1; the D gene is possibly TRBD2 (5 bases). The V and J ends lost 6 bases and 2 bases respectively, with 17 bases between them. Germline V gives CDR1 SQVTM, CDR2 ANQGSEA. The CDR3 extends over 15 amino acids.

This clone was seen a handful of times. The chain uses TRBV28 and TRBJ1-5, with 7 positions matching TRBD1. The J segment lost 3 bases and the V segment lost 5 bases, leaving 7 bases of the junction unmatched. CDR1 and CDR2 (germline): MDHEN, SYDVKM. CDR3 size: 15 residues. This CDR3 reads CASSRTDRDNQPQHF. The CDR3 DNA reads as TGTGCCAGCAGTAGAACCGACAGGGACAATCAGCCCCAGCATTTT. Using reference TRBV28 and TRBJ1-5 for the parts outside the CDR3, the full variable domain is DVKVTQSSRYLVKRTGEKVFLECVQDMDHENMFWYRQDPGLGLRLIYFSYDVKMKEKGDIPEGYSVSREKKERFSLILESASTNQTSMYLCASSRTDRDNQPQHFGDGTRLSIL.

This clone has only one observation. The chain carries TRBV6-6 and TRBJ1-5; TRBD1 aligns across 11 bases. CDR3 length: 16 amino acids. The J segment lost 5 bases and the V segment lost 2 bases, leaving 5 bases of the junction unmatched. In germline, CDR1 is MNHNY, CDR2 SVGAGI (reference sequence). CDR3 sequence (DNA): TGTGCCAGCAGTTACGGGGGGACAGGGGGTTATCAGCCCCAGCATTTT. Translation gives CASSYGGTGGYQPQHF.

V usage is TRBV5-1 and J usage is TRBJ2-1; 10 bases line up with TRBD2. The CDR3 spans 15 residues. Looked up from germline, CDR1 is SGHRS and CDR2 is YFSETQ. V dropped 3 bases and J dropped 8; count of bases not matched to a gene: 8. CDR3 residues: CASSSTAGGPYEQFF. CDR3 DNA: TGCGCCAGCAGCTCGACAGCGGGGGGGCCGTATGAGCAGTTCTTC.

CDR3 protein: CSVESASGFTDTQYF. The CDR3 DNA reads TGCAGCGTTGAATCGGCTAGCGGGTTCACAGATACGCAGTATTTT. V usage is TRBV29-1 and J usage is TRBJ2-3; 8 nucleotides agree with TRBD2. CDR1 SQVTM and CDR2 ANQGSEA come from the germline V gene. The CDR3 is made up of 15 amino acids. Trimming took 2 bases from V and 2 from J; bases not matched to a gene: 6.

This clone was counted a single time. The chain uses TRBV29-1 and TRBJ2-1; D ambiguous. This CDR3 has 11 residues. Germline V gene data show CDR1 as SQVTM and CDR2 as ANQGSEA. Trimming removed 0 bases at V and 13 bases at J, with 10 bases between. Here the CDR3 DNA reads TGCAGCGTTGAAGACTCGCGGTACCAGTTCTTC. This translates into CSVEDSRYQFF.

In this sample, this clone turned up a few times. The chain is built from TRBV6-5 and TRBJ2-2; 7 bases are shared with TRBD2. This CDR3 contains 15 residues. Germline lookup yields CDR1 MNHEY and CDR2 SVGAGI. V was pared by 7 bases and J by 4 bases, with 9 bases of the junction left unmatched. The CDR3 DNA sequence: TGTGCCAGCAACCTTTTAGGGACTATCACCGGGGAGCTGTTTTTT. Its translation: CASNLLGTITGELFF.

The J gene is TRBJ1-4, the V gene TRBV10-1; possible D gene TRBD1, 6 bases. Germline V gene lookup returns CDR1 WNHNN and CDR2 SYGVQD (reference sequence). The CDR3 loop spans 14 amino acids. V gave up 6 bases and J gave up 8 bases, with 16 bases separating them. CDR3 region: CASSGGGAGEKLFF. In DNA, the CDR3 is TGCGCCAGCAGCGGGGGGGGCGCCGGCGAAAAACTGTTTTTT.

This chain links TRBV9 with TRBJ2-5; 7 bases agree with TRBD2. This CDR3 is 15 amino acids long. After removal of 0 bases from V and 4 bases from J, the junction contained 6 bases not matched to a gene. Per the germline V gene, CDR1 is SGDLS and CDR2 is YYNGEE. The CDR3 nucleotides are TGTGCCAGCAGCGTAGGGGTCGGCGGGGGAGAGACCCAGTACTTC. Residues: CASSVGVGGGETQYF.

The chain links TRBV4-2 to TRBJ2-3; 9 nucleotides match TRBD2. V shed 4 bases and J 2 bases; nucleotides not matched to a gene: 4. Germline lookup yields CDR1 LGHNA and CDR2 YNFKEQ. The CDR3 is 15 residues long. In DNA form, the CDR3 reads TGTGCCAGCAGCCGCGGGGGGGATGTCACAGATACGCAGTATTTT. It encodes CASSRGGDVTDTQYF.

The chain couples TRBV18 to TRBJ1-2; 9 positions agree with TRBD1. The CDR3 totals 14 residues. The germline gives CDR1 KGHSH, CDR2 LQKENI. J gave up 4 bases and V 3 bases, and 3 bases lay outside the gene matches. The CDR3 region is CASSPDRGVYGYTF. The DNA of the CDR3 is TGTGCCAGCTCACCGGACAGGGGAGTCTATGGCTACACCTTC. The whole variable domain, filled in from reference TRBV18 and TRBJ1-2, reads NAGVMQNPRHLVRRRGQEARLRCSPMKGHSHVYWYRQLPEEGLKFMVYLQKENIIDESGMPKERFSAEFPKEGPSILRIQQVVRGDSAAYFCASSPDRGVYGYTFGSGTRLTVV.